A single sample gave rise to the 27 T cell receptor beta chains below, sequenced in a study of blood T cell repertoires in COVID-19. The method was immunoSEQ multiplex PCR; TCRdb's version includes in-frame clones alone and lacks a portion of them. The sample includes over 250,000 clones, 70% to 90% of them seen just once. Sequences were obtained from peripheral blood. All receptors derive from a woman in her seventies with acute or convalescent COVID-19.

V usage is TRBV3-1 (or the pseudogene TRBV3-2) and J usage is TRBJ1-2; TRBD1 might be the D (5 bases). V was cut by 0 bases and J by 3 bases, with 11 bases left in between. The CDR3 spans 15 residues. Germline assignment: CDR1 LGHDT and CDR2 YNNKEL (reference sequence). The CDR3 loop reads CASSQDHGGDYGYTF. The CDR3 coding sequence is TGTGCCAGCAGCCAAGATCACGGGGGAGACTATGGCTACACCTTC.

The chain links TRBV12-3 or TRBV12-4 to TRBJ1-1; D is ambiguous. This CDR3 is 13 amino acids long. With 3 bases removed from V and 9 bases from J, the gap between germline ends came to 14 bases. The CDR3 here is CASSFRHLPQAFF. CDR3 nucleotide sequence: TGTGCCAGCAGTTTCAGACACCTGCCCCAAGCTTTCTTT.

A word on this clone: Other nucleotide sequences from this sample produce the same CDR3. This chain links TRBV4-1 with TRBJ1-2; D uncertain. The CDR3 length is 13 residues. Per the germline V gene, CDR1 is MGHRA and CDR2 is YSYEKL. V was cut by 5 bases and J by 2 bases, with 9 bases left in between. The CDR3 nucleotides read TGCGCCAGCAGCATGACGGAGAACTATGGCTACACCTTC. Its translation is CASSMTENYGYTF.

The count of this clone is one. The chain recombines TRBV6-6 with TRBJ2-3, with 11 bases identical to TRBD1. Losses at the gene ends were 5 bases for V and 2 bases for J; bases not matched to a gene: 3. The CDR3 runs to 15 residues. The germline CDR1 and CDR2 sequences are MNHNY and SVGAGI (reference sequence). The CDR3 loop is CASSKGQGVTDTQYF. The CDR3 nucleotides are TGTGCCAGCAGTAAGGGACAGGGGGTCACAGATACGCAGTATTTT.

V usage is TRBV3-1 (or the pseudogene TRBV3-2) and J usage is TRBJ2-2, with D perhaps matching TRBD2 (5 bases). Germline CDR1 is LGHDT and CDR2 is YNNKEL (reference sequence). CDR3 length: 14 residues. The germline V and J ends were trimmed by 4 bases and 5 bases, with 11 bases remaining between them. In nucleotides, the CDR3 is TGTGCCAGCAGCCCTCGGACGGGGACCGGGGAGCTGTTTTTT. As protein: CASSPRTGTGELFF.

J is TRBJ1-5 and V is TRBV19, with 7 nucleotides matching TRBD1. V gave up 5 bases and J gave up 7 bases; unmatched junction bases: 8. The CDR3 runs 14 residues. CDR1 and CDR2 from the germline V gene are LNHDA and SQIVND (reference sequence). Written as DNA, the CDR3 is TGTGCCAGTAGTTCTCAGGGGGAAGGACAGCCCCAGCATTTT. Protein product: CASSSQGEGQPQHF.

This clone was found a few times. This chain's CDR3 is CASSLGSGSNTGELFF. The CDR3 DNA reads as TGTGCCAGCAGCTTAGGTTCAGGGTCGAACACCGGGGAGCTGTTTTTT. This chain uses TRBV11-3 with TRBJ2-2, with D perhaps TRBD1 (5 bases). CDR1 and CDR2 (germline): SGHNT, YENEEA. The CDR3 length is 16 residues. Trimming took 1 base from V and 0 from J, leaving 9 bases between them.

The chain combines TRBV2 with TRBJ1-1; D perhaps matches TRBD1 (5 bases). CDR3 size: 15 residues. The V gene lost 4 bases and the J gene lost 0 bases, with 12 bases spanning the gap. CDR1 SNHLY and CDR2 FYNNEI come from the germline V gene. CDR3 in amino acids: CASSGDWGVNTEAFF. The CDR3 nucleotides are TGTGCCAGCAGTGGGGACTGGGGCGTGAACACTGAAGCTTTCTTT.

This chain connects TRBV2 to TRBJ2-1, with a weak D call TRBD2 (7 bases). The V end lost 10 bases, the J end lost 5 bases, and 12 bases lay between the germline ends. This CDR3 spans 12 amino acids. Germline assignment: CDR1 SNHLY and CDR2 FYNNEI. As DNA, the CDR3 is TGTGCCACCTGGGGGGGCAACAATGAGCAGTTCTTC. Its protein is CATWGGNNEQFF. The whole variable domain, remainder taken from reference TRBV2 and TRBJ2-1, is EPEVTQTPSHQVTQMGQEVILRCVPISNHLYFYWYRQILGQKVEFLVSFYNNEISEKSEIFDDQFSVERPDGSNFTLKIRSTKLEDSAMYFCATWGGNNEQFFGPGTRLTVL.

This sequence joins TRBV10-3 and TRBJ1-6, with D possibly being TRBD1 (6 bases). The CDR3 totals 14 residues. In germline, CDR1 is ENHRY, CDR2 SYGVKD. Trimming stripped 5 bases from V and 5 bases from J, with 10 bases between. For the CDR3, the DNA is TGTGCCATCAGTCTTGGACAGCATAATTCACCCCTCCACTTT. It specifies CAISLGQHNSPLHF.

The genes are TRBV27 and TRBJ1-4; no clear D. Germline V lookup: CDR1 MNHEY, CDR2 SMNVEV (reference sequence). The CDR3 runs 17 residues. V gave up 0 bases and J gave up 3 bases, with 14 bases separating them. The CDR3 DNA is TGTGCCAGCAGTTTATCTTTTAGTTGGAGACCTAATGAAAAACTGTTTTTT. Protein product: CASSLSFSWRPNEKLFF.

The rearrangement links TRBV7-9 to TRBJ2-2, with 9 bases aligning to TRBD2. V shed 3 bases and J 1 base; nucleotides not matched to a gene: 6. CDR3 length: 17 residues. The germline gives CDR1 SEHNR, CDR2 FQNEAQ (reference sequence). The CDR3 nucleotides read TGTGCCAGCAGCTTTCCGGGACTAGCCGAGAACACCGGGGAGCTGTTTTTT. Its translation: CASSFPGLAENTGELFF.

This rearrangement joins TRBV24-1 to TRBJ1-4; D gene ambiguous. This CDR3 has 13 residues. Germline loops: CDR1 KGHDR, CDR2 SFDVKD. Trimming took off 4 bases at V and 5 bases at J, with 7 bases between the two ends. The CDR3 spells CATSDGPNEKLFF. CDR3 DNA sequence: TGTGCCACCAGTGACGGTCCCAATGAAAAACTGTTTTTT.

As concerns this clone: A read error may produce the germline difference seen at one junction end. V usage is TRBV25-1 and J usage is TRBJ1-4; the D gene is possibly TRBD1 (5 bases). Germline V gene data show CDR1 as MGHDK and CDR2 as SYGVNS. This CDR3 has 15 amino acids. The CDR3 loop reads CASSESGNAKEKLFF. The DNA of the CDR3 is TGTGCCAGCAGTGAATCAGGGAATGCTAAGGAAAAACTGTTTTTT.

A note on this clone: Other DNA sequences in this sample translate to the same CDR3. The gene calls are TRBV6-6 and TRBJ2-5, with D unresolved. The CDR3 totals 13 residues. Trimming left V 5 bases short and J 2 bases short, with 9 bases between. The V gene's germline CDR1 is MNHNY and CDR2 SVGAGI (reference sequence). CDR3 residues: CASSPTRQETQYF. In nucleotides, the CDR3 is TGTGCCAGCAGTCCCACACGTCAAGAGACCCAGTACTTC.

This chain uses TRBV19 with TRBJ2-2, with TRBD1 identical over 7 bases. Germline lookup yields CDR1 LNHDA and CDR2 SQIVND (reference sequence). V trimming: 7 bases; J trimming: 0 bases; junction bases outside the gene matches: 8. This CDR3 contains 16 residues. This chain's CDR3 is CASTLRTGPNTGELFF. The CDR3 DNA sequence: TGTGCCAGTACCCTCAGGACAGGTCCGAACACCGGGGAGCTGTTTTTT.

This rearrangement joins TRBV5-6 to TRBJ2-5; weak D call: TRBD2 (6 bases). This CDR3 has 17 amino acids. Germline V gene data show CDR1 as SGHDT and CDR2 as YYEEEE. V was clipped by 3 bases and J by 5 bases, with 23 bases between them. CDR3 loop: CASSSTGGEPRKETQYF. The CDR3 DNA reads TGTGCCAGCAGCTCTACCGGAGGGGAGCCCCGCAAGGAGACCCAGTACTTC.

This clone has just a few counts. The chain has TRBV28 and TRBJ1-2, with a possible D match to TRBD1 (5 bases). Germline V gives CDR1 MDHEN, CDR2 SYDVKM. V was trimmed by 7 bases and J by 4 bases, leaving 13 bases between them. This CDR3 region has 13 residues. CDR3 coding DNA: TGTGCCAGCACTGGACATCGAATCTATGGCTACACCTTC. Protein sequence: CASTGHRIYGYTF.

The genes are TRBV2 and TRBJ1-1; D gene uncertain. In germline, CDR1 is SNHLY, CDR2 FYNNEI. The CDR3 length is 13 residues. The ends were cut back, 6 bases at V and 3 bases at J, with 11 bases in the middle. The DNA of the CDR3 is TGTGCCAGCAGCGGAGGACGGTACACTGAAGCTTTCTTT. It encodes CASSGGRYTEAFF.

The J gene is TRBJ1-2, the V gene TRBV19; TRBD1 is a possible D gene (5 bases). This CDR3 has 16 residues. V lost 3 bases to trimming and J lost 1 base, with 15 bases between them. Germline V gene lookup returns CDR1 LNHDA and CDR2 SQIVND (reference sequence). The CDR3, as DNA: TGTGCCAGTAGTATTCCCTCAGGGAAGAATAACTATGGCTACACCTTC. It codes for CASSIPSGKNNYGYTF.

The genes are TRBV3-1 (or the pseudogene TRBV3-2) and TRBJ2-7; 7 nucleotides line up with TRBD2. The CDR3 runs to 16 residues. Trimming removed 4 bases from V and 2 bases from J; junction bases left unmatched: 11. Germline-derived CDR1 and CDR2 are LGHDT and YNNKEL (reference sequence). Here the CDR3 reads CASSPRTFGGTYEQYF. In DNA form, the CDR3 reads TGTGCCAGCAGCCCTCGGACCTTCGGGGGGACCTACGAGCAGTACTTC.

The chain has TRBV6-2 or TRBV6-3 and TRBJ1-6, with D perhaps matching TRBD1 (6 bases). The germline gives CDR1 MNHEY, CDR2 SVGEGT. The CDR3 runs to 14 residues. V lost 2 bases, J lost 7 bases, and 9 bases lay in between. The CDR3 spells CASSYGRGNSPLHF. In DNA form, the CDR3 reads TGTGCCAGCAGTTACGGTAGGGGGAATTCACCCCTCCACTTT.

The rearrangement uses TRBV24-1 and TRBJ1-1; 9 nucleotides agree with TRBD1. V lost 7 bases and J lost 1; bases outside the gene matches: 3. CDR1 KGHDR and CDR2 SFDVKD come from the germline V gene. The CDR3 consists of 14 residues. CDR3: CATRGQGENTEAFF. CDR3 bases: TGTGCCACCAGGGGACAGGGAGAGAACACTGAAGCTTTCTTT.

The chain couples TRBV5-4 to TRBJ2-2; 10 positions match TRBD2. Germline loops: CDR1 SGHNT, CDR2 YYREEE (reference sequence). V was pared by 4 bases and J by 8 bases, with 17 bases of the junction left unmatched. CDR3 length equals 18 residues. CDR3 residues: CASSPELAGPSTKGELFF. In nucleotides, the CDR3 is TGTGCCAGCAGCCCGGAACTAGCGGGGCCCTCCACCAAAGGGGAGCTGTTTTTT.

V and J are TRBV29-1 and TRBJ1-1, with 8 bases identical to TRBD1. Trimming at V came to 6 bases and at J to 1 base, leaving 4 bases not matched to a gene. The CDR3 extends over 13 amino acids. CDR1 is SQVTM and CDR2 is ANQGSEA in the germline V gene. CDR3 in amino acids: CSVSDRENTEAFF. The CDR3 DNA is TGCAGCGTCTCGGACAGGGAGAACACTGAAGCTTTCTTT.

V and J are TRBV6-5 and TRBJ1-1; 8 bases agree with TRBD1. Trimming took 7 bases from V and 4 from J; bases not matched to a gene: 8. The germline CDR1 and CDR2 sequences are MNHEY and SVGAGI. The CDR3 is made up of 14 amino acids. The CDR3 region has the DNA TGTGCCAGCATGGCCAAGACAGGGGCCACTGAAGCTTTCTTT. Encoded protein: CASMAKTGATEAFF.

The chain uses TRBV16 and TRBJ1-2, with a tentative D call TRBD1 (6 bases). Germline V lookup: CDR1 KGHSY, CDR2 FQNENV. There are 14 residues in the CDR3. The V and J ends lost 5 bases and 4 bases respectively, with 14 bases between them. For the CDR3, the DNA is TGTGCCAGCAGCGGATCACAGGGTCTCTATGGCTACACCTTC. It yields the protein CASSGSQGLYGYTF. The full variable domain, completed using reference TRBV16 and TRBJ1-2, is GEEVAQTPKHLVRGEGQKAKLYCAPIKGHSYVFWYQQVLKNEFKFLISFQNENVFDETGMPKERFSAKCLPNSPCSLEIQATKLEDSAVYFCASSGSQGLYGYTFGSGTRLTVV.